This T cell receptor beta chain was sequenced in a study of shared clonotypes between healthy human individuals. Study findings and constraints: Represented genetic and exposure-history diversity was restricted by having few donors. Memory subsets generally showed smaller estimated richness than naive subsets did. Though the depth was large, rarefaction showed that sorted-subset sequencing was incomplete.

Sorted-subset replicate PCR reactions contained around 220 ng DNA, corresponding to some 29,000 T cell genomes. Measured with immunoSEQ multiplex PCR; TCRdb has only the in-frame clones, and not every one. The sample carries about 960,000 clones, about 80% recorded once. Worth noting for this clone: Its antigen is unknown.

This receptor was taken from a man aged 18 to 35 in good health. Sequencing was performed on memory CD4+ T cells sorted from blood. As for subset: CD45RA-negative fraction.

CDR3 sequence: CASSILFSYEQYF. For the CDR3, the DNA is TGTGCCAGCAGTATCCTCTTCTCCTACGAGCAGTACTTC. The rearrangement links TRBV27 to TRBJ2-7, with unresolved D. Trimming stripped 5 bases from V and 0 bases from J, with 8 bases between. CDR3 size: 13 residues. CDR1 MNHEY and CDR2 SMNVEV come from the germline V gene (reference sequence).